This T cell receptor beta chain was identified during a study of T-cell memory formation after mild COVID-19. Study as a whole: There were largely donor-specific TCR clusters. Notes on the study in general: Pre-infection memory harbored some responding clones, suggesting cross-reactive memory joined.

About this clonotype itself: Its antigen remains unknown.

This CDR3 has 18 amino acids. Trimming cost V 5 bases and J 5 bases; bases outside gene matches: 17. The germline V gene has CDR1 SEHNR and CDR2 FQNEAQ (reference sequence). TCRdb re-derived calls from the 5' RACE reads in MiXCR, one entry per CDR3 protein. The repertoire includes under 150,000 distinct CDR3 sequences, about 17% of them detected once, and about 15% sits in the top ten. This sequence joins TRBV7-9 and TRBJ2-2, with TRBD1 identical over 7 bases. This clonotype was obtained from an adult woman who had mild COVID-19 (a few samples of this study predate the infection). Cell type and time point are not known. The specimen sequenced was PBMCs or a T cell subset sorted from them (not recorded which). CDR3 residues: CASSGKSNRDSKTGELFF. Written as DNA, the CDR3 is TGTGCCAGCAGCGGGAAATCGAACCGGGACAGTAAGACCGGGGAGCTGTTTTTT.